A single sample is the source of the 24 T cell receptor beta chains below, sequenced in a study of blood T cell repertoires in COVID-19. Sequencing was performed with immunoSEQ multiplex PCR; in TCRdb, only in-frame clones are kept and a portion is missing. The sample lists about 110,000 clones, less than 85% occurring once. Sequencing was carried out using peripheral blood. These receptors all stem from a woman in her forties with acute or convalescent COVID-19.

Written as DNA, the CDR3 is TGTGCCAGTAAAATTGGGGCAGGGGACGGTCAGCCCCAGCATTTT. Translating it yields CASKIGAGDGQPQHF. The chain employs TRBV19 and TRBJ1-5, with D possibly matching TRBD1 (6 bases). V lost 7 bases and J lost 6, with 19 bases in between. CDR1 and CDR2 (germline): LNHDA, SQIVND (reference sequence). This CDR3 comprises 15 residues.

The chain couples TRBV4-1 to TRBJ2-3; D is perhaps TRBD2 (6 bases). In germline, CDR1 is MGHRA, CDR2 YSYEKL. V gave up 1 base and J gave up 0 bases, with 11 bases separating them. The CDR3 is made up of 16 amino acids. The CDR3 is CASSQGGLPSTDTQYF. As DNA, the CDR3 is TGCGCCAGCAGCCAAGGGGGACTGCCAAGCACAGATACGCAGTATTTT.

V usage is TRBV9 and J usage is TRBJ1-4; the D gene is possibly TRBD1 (5 bases). The CDR3 runs 15 residues. V lost 0 bases to trimming and J lost 1 base, with 7 bases between them. The germline gives CDR1 SGDLS, CDR2 YYNGEE. The CDR3 sequence is CASSVERGTNEKLFF. The CDR3 DNA sequence: TGTGCCAGCAGCGTAGAAAGGGGAACTAATGAAAAACTGTTTTTT.

This chain links TRBV5-1 with TRBJ2-1, with D perhaps matching TRBD2 (5 bases). CDR3 length equals 13 residues. Germline lookup yields CDR1 SGHRS and CDR2 YFSETQ. V shed 4 bases and J shed 6 bases, with 11 bases lying between them. The DNA for the CDR3 is TGCGCCAGCAGCACGGACTGGCTCAATGAGCAGTTCTTC. It yields the protein CASSTDWLNEQFF.

The chain employs TRBV14 and TRBJ1-2, with 7 bases identical to TRBD1. Germline V lookup: CDR1 SGHDN, CDR2 FVKESK. The CDR3 extends over 15 amino acids. With V trimmed by 4 bases and J by 5 bases, 10 bases remained unmatched. The CDR3, as DNA: TGTGCCAGCAGCCCCCCGATGGGACAGAGATATGGCTACACCTTC. Its translation is CASSPPMGQRYGYTF.

This clone has a handful of counts. The chain links TRBV12-3 or TRBV12-4 to TRBJ1-2, with D perhaps matching TRBD1 (6 bases). V was clipped by 4 bases and J by 3 bases, with 9 bases between them. CDR3 size: 13 residues. DNA for the CDR3: TGTGCCAGCAGTTCCGGACAGCACTATGGCTACACCTTC. This sequence encodes CASSSGQHYGYTF.

This sequence joins TRBV30 and TRBJ1-5; TRBD1 matches 8 bases. The CDR3 has 18 amino acids. The J segment lost 2 bases and the V segment lost 3 bases, leaving 15 bases of the junction unmatched. CDR1 and CDR2 from the germline V gene are GTSNPN and SVGIG (reference sequence). CDR3 protein: CAWSGGGQGVGGNQPQHF. CDR3 bases: TGTGCCTGGAGCGGCGGAGGACAGGGTGTTGGTGGCAATCAGCCCCAGCATTTT.

This chain connects TRBV9 to TRBJ2-1; TRBD2 agrees at 9 bases. The length of the CDR3 is 15 residues. The germline V gene encodes CDR1 SGDLS and CDR2 YYNGEE. J gave up 10 bases and V 4 bases, and 12 bases lay outside the gene matches. The CDR3: CASSPPGGGAREQFF. CDR3 nucleotides: TGTGCCAGCAGCCCCCCGGGCGGGGGGGCCCGGGAGCAGTTCTTC.

This chain uses TRBV7-6 with TRBJ2-1, with D perhaps matching TRBD2 (6 bases). V gave up 5 bases and J gave up 10 bases, with 21 bases separating them. The CDR3 has 15 amino acids. Germline CDR1 is SGHVS and CDR2 is FNYEAQ. CDR3 residues: CASSQGLSDNLEQFF. In DNA, the CDR3 is TGTGCCAGCAGCCAGGGACTCTCCGACAATCTAGAGCAGTTCTTC.

This clone was counted a few times. The CDR3 sequence: CASSLRRDPKSYNEQFF. The CDR3 coding sequence is TGCGCCAGCAGCTTGAGGAGGGACCCCAAATCCTACAATGAGCAGTTCTTC. The genes are TRBV5-1 and TRBJ2-1; tentatively, D is TRBD2 (6 bases). Germline V gives CDR1 SGHRS, CDR2 YFSETQ. The CDR3 is made up of 17 amino acids. Trimming pared 1 base from V and 1 base from J, leaving 15 bases between.

CDR3 in amino acids: CASSPGQPEGEQYF. For the CDR3, the DNA is TGTGCCAGCAGCCCGGGACAGCCTGAGGGCGAGCAGTACTTC. This chain joins TRBV3-1 (or the pseudogene TRBV3-2) and TRBJ2-7, with 7 positions matching TRBD1. Trimming cost V 4 bases and J 6 bases; bases outside gene matches: 9. Germline lookup yields CDR1 LGHDT and CDR2 YNNKEL (reference sequence). The CDR3 sequence is 14 residues long.

This clone was observed a handful of times. The rearrangement uses TRBV6-2 or TRBV6-3 and TRBJ2-3; D is perhaps TRBD2 (5 bases). CDR3 size: 14 residues. Germline V gene sequence: CDR1 MNHEY, CDR2 SVGEGT. V shed 4 bases and J shed 1 base, with 9 bases lying between them. CDR3 region: CASSFSGGTDTQYF. DNA of the CDR3: TGTGCCAGCAGTTTCTCCGGGGGCACAGATACGCAGTATTTT.

J is TRBJ2-7 and V is TRBV7-3, with a weak D call TRBD2 (6 bases). This CDR3 is built from 15 residues. Germline-derived CDR1 and CDR2 are SGHTA and FQGTGA. V lost 2 bases, J lost 1 base, and 12 bases lay in between. The CDR3 nucleotides are TGTGCCAGCAGCTTAGGAGGGGCGGAATCCTACGAGCAGTACTTC. This translates into CASSLGGAESYEQYF.

The rearrangement uses TRBV19 and TRBJ1-2, with D possibly TRBD1 on 5 matching bases. V was trimmed by 6 bases and J by 8 bases, leaving 22 bases between them. Germline V CDR1 and CDR2: LNHDA, SQIVND (reference sequence). This CDR3 contains 15 residues. CDR3 protein: CASRHDGQGGRGYTF. DNA of the CDR3: TGTGCCAGTAGGCATGATGGGCAGGGTGGACGGGGCTACACCTTC.

This rearrangement joins TRBV11-2 to TRBJ2-2, with TRBD2 identical over 10 bases. This CDR3 region has 16 residues. The germline gives CDR1 SGHAT, CDR2 FQNNGV. V was pared by 5 bases and J by 7 bases, with 10 bases of the junction left unmatched. In DNA form, the CDR3 reads TGTGCCAGCAGCCCCCACCTAGCGGGGGTTGGCGGGGAGCTGTTTTTT. Its protein product is CASSPHLAGVGGELFF.

Here the CDR3 DNA reads TGTGCCAGCAGTAAGAGGGGGAATGAAGCTTTCTTT. Protein: CASSKRGNEAFF. V and J are TRBV12-3 or TRBV12-4 and TRBJ1-1; tentative D call: TRBD1 (6 bases). The CDR3 contains 12 residues. Trimming removed 5 bases at V and 7 bases at J, with 11 bases between.

The chain employs TRBV7-2 and TRBJ1-2; tentatively, D is TRBD1 (6 bases). The CDR3 totals 15 residues. CDR1 SGHTA and CDR2 FQGNSA come from the germline V gene. With 3 bases removed from V and 6 bases from J, the gap between germline ends came to 17 bases. CDR3 region: CASSFRQEPLDGYTF. DNA of the CDR3: TGTGCCAGCAGCTTCAGACAGGAGCCCTTGGATGGCTACACCTTC.

The V and J genes are TRBV19 and TRBJ1-5, with 8 bases matching TRBD1. The trim removed 6 bases at V and 6 bases at J, leaving 10 bases unmatched. The germline CDR1 and CDR2 sequences are LNHDA and SQIVND (reference sequence). This CDR3 has 15 amino acids. CDR3 DNA: TGTGCCAGTAGCCCTACAGGGGGGGTAAGTCAGCCCCAGCATTTT. The encoded protein is CASSPTGGVSQPQHF.

The CDR3 loop reads CASSSVGQPSGNTIYF. The CDR3 DNA reads TGTGCCAGCAGCAGTGTAGGACAGCCATCTGGAAACACCATATATTTT. The rearrangement joins TRBV9 to TRBJ1-3; the D gene is possibly TRBD1 (6 bases). The germline gives CDR1 SGDLS, CDR2 YYNGEE. CDR3 length: 16 amino acids. Trimming took off 4 bases at V and 1 base at J, with 15 bases between the two ends.

The V and J genes are TRBV18 and TRBJ2-7, with 10 bases lining up with TRBD2. This CDR3 has 14 amino acids. Germline V gene sequence: CDR1 KGHSH, CDR2 LQKENI. After removal of 5 bases from V and 5 bases from J, the junction contained 6 bases not matched to a gene. The DNA of the CDR3 is TGTGCCAGCTCATCACTAGCGGGGTACGACGAGCAGTACTTC. It codes for CASSSLAGYDEQYF.

The rearrangement joins TRBV29-1 to TRBJ1-1; no clear D. Trimming removed 7 bases from V and 6 bases from J, with 9 bases in between. Germline V lookup: CDR1 SQVTM, CDR2 ANQGSEA. The CDR3 sequence is 10 residues long. CDR3 in amino acids: CSAQFPEAFF. CDR3 coding DNA: TGCAGCGCCCAGTTCCCTGAAGCTTTCTTT.

The CDR3 here is CASIGQGAHYGYTF. The CDR3 region has the DNA TGTGCCAGCATAGGACAGGGGGCACACTATGGCTACACCTTC. This chain links TRBV7-9 with TRBJ1-2, with 11 bases aligning to TRBD1. Germline V lookup: CDR1 SEHNR, CDR2 FQNEAQ (reference sequence). The CDR3 extends over 14 amino acids. V trimming: 7 bases; J trimming: 3 bases; junction bases outside the gene matches: 4. Full variable domain (missing parts from reference TRBV7-9 and TRBJ1-2): DTGVSQNPRHKITKRGQNVTFRCDPISEHNRLYWYRQTLGQGPEFLTYFQNEAQLEKSRLLSDRFSAERPKGSFSTLEIQRTEQGDSAMYLCASIGQGAHYGYTFGSGTRLTVV.

This clone was seen ten or more times. The rearrangement links TRBV3-1 (or the pseudogene TRBV3-2) to TRBJ2-1, with a tentative D call TRBD2 (5 bases). Between the trimmed V and J ends, which lost 5 bases and 6 bases, there was a span of 14 bases. Germline loops: CDR1 LGHDT, CDR2 YNNKEL (reference sequence). This CDR3 contains 14 residues. This CDR3 reads CASSYWTEGNEQFF. The DNA for the CDR3 is TGTGCCAGCAGCTACTGGACCGAGGGCAATGAGCAGTTCTTC.

The chain couples TRBV30 to TRBJ2-1, with a tentative D call TRBD1 (6 bases). CDR3 size: 13 residues. With 0 bases removed from V and 5 bases from J, the gap between germline ends came to 8 bases. Germline loops: CDR1 GTSNPN, CDR2 SVGIG (reference sequence). The CDR3 is CAWSVHRDNEQFF. In DNA, the CDR3 is TGTGCCTGGAGTGTCCACAGGGACAATGAGCAGTTCTTC. The complete variable domain, with remaining parts taken from reference TRBV30 and TRBJ2-1, reads SQTIHQWPATLVQPVGSPLSLECTVEGTSNPNLYWYRQAAGRGLQLLFYSVGIGQISSEVPQNLSASRPQDRQFILSSKKLLLSDSGFYLCAWSVHRDNEQFFGPGTRLTVL.